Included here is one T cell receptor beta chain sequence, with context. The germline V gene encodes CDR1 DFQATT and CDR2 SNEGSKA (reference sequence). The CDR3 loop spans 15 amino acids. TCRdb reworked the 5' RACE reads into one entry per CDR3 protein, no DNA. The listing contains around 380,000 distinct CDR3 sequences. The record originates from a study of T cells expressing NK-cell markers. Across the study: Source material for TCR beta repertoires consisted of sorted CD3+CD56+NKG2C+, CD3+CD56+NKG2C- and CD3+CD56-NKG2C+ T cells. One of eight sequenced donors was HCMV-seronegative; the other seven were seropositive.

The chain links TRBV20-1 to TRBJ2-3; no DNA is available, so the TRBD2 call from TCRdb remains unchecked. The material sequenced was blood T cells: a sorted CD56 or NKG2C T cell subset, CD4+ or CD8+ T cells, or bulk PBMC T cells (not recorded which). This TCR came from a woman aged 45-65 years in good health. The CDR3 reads CSARVLGTSTDTQYF.